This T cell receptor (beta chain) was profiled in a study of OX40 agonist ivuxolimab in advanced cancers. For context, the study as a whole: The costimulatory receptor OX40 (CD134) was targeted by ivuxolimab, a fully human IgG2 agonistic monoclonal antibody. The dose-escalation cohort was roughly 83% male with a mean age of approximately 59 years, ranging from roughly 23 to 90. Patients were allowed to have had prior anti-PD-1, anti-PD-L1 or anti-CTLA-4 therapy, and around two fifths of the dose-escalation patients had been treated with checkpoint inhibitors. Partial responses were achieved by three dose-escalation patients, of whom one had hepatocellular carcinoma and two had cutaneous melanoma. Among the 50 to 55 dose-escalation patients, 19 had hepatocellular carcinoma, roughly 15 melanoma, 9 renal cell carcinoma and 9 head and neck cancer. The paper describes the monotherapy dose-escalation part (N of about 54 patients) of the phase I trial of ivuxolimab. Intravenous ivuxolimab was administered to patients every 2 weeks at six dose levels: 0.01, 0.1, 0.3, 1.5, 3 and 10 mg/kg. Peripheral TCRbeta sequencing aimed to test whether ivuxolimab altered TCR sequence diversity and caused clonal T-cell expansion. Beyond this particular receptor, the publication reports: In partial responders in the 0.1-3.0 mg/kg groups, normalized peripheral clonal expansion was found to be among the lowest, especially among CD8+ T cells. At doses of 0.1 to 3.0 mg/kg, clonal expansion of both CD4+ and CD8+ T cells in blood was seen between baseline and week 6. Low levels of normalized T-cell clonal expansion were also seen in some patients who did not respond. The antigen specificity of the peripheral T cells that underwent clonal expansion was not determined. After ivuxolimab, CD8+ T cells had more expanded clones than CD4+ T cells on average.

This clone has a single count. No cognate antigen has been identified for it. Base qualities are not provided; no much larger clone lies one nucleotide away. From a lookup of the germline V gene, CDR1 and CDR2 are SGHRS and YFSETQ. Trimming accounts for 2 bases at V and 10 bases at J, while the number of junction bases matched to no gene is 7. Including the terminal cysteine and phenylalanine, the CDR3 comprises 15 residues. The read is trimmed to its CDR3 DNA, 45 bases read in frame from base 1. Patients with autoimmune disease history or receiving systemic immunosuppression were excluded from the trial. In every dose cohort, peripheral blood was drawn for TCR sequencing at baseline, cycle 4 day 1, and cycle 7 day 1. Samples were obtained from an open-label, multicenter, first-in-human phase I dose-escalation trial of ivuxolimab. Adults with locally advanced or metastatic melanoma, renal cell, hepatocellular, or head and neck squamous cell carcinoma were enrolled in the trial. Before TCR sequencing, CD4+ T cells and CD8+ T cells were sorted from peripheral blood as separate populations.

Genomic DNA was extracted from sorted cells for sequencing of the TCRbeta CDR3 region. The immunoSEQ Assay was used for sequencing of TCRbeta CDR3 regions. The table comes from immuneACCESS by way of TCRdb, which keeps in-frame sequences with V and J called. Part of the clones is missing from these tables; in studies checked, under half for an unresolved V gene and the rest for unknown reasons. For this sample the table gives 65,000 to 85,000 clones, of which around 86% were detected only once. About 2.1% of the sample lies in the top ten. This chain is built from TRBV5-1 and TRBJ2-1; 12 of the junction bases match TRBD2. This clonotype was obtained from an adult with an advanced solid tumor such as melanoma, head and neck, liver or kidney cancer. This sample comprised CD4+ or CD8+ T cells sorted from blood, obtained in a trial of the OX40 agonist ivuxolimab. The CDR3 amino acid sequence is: CASSLLAGGRREQFF. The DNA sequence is TGCGCCAGCAGCTTACTAGCGGGGGGCCGCAGGGAGCAGTTCTTC.